A single sample is the source of the 6 T cell receptor beta chains below, sequenced in a study of blood T cell repertoires in COVID-19. Sequencing was performed with immunoSEQ multiplex PCR; in TCRdb, only in-frame clones are kept and a portion is missing. This table has some 350,000 clones, approximately 87% appearing once. Sequencing input: peripheral blood. The source is a woman aged 45-65 years with COVID-19, enrolled during active disease.

The rearrangement joins TRBV27 to TRBJ2-1; 12 bases are a match to TRBD2. The CDR3 has 17 residues. V trimming: 6 bases; J trimming: 9 bases; junction bases outside the gene matches: 15. CDR1 and CDR2 from the germline V gene are MNHEY and SMNVEV (reference sequence). CDR3 in DNA: TGTGCCAGCAGAAAGACTAGCGGGAGATTCAGCGAAGGTGAGCAGTTCTTC. Protein: CASRKTSGRFSEGEQFF.

This rearrangement joins TRBV14 to TRBJ1-2; D call uncertain. The CDR3 spans 18 residues. CDR1 SGHDN and CDR2 FVKESK come from the germline V gene. With 3 bases removed from V and 2 bases from J, the gap between germline ends came to 22 bases. The CDR3 region has the DNA TGTGCCAGCAGCCAGCTCCCGGGGTCCCAAACCCCAAACTATGGCTACACCTTC. Residues: CASSQLPGSQTPNYGYTF.

This rearrangement joins TRBV7-9 to TRBJ2-2; 8 nucleotides match TRBD1. There are 14 residues in the CDR3. The germline V gene has CDR1 SEHNR and CDR2 FQNEAQ (reference sequence). Unmatched junction bases numbered 5, after V lost 6 bases and J lost 5 bases. CDR3 DNA: TGTGCCAGCAGGGGACAGGCTGTTACCGGGGAGCTGTTTTTT. This translates into CASRGQAVTGELFF.

The genes are TRBV7-7 and TRBJ2-3, with D hard to call. From germline, CDR1 is SSHAT and CDR2 FNYEAQ (reference sequence). Trimming left V 5 bases short and J 9 bases short, with 15 bases between. This CDR3 is built from 13 residues. CDR3 nucleotides: TGTGCCAGCAGCCCTAATGTGCGAGAAACGCAGTATTTT. It encodes CASSPNVRETQYF.

As for this clone: Other DNA sequences in this specimen translate into the identical CDR3. This rearrangement joins TRBV5-1 to TRBJ1-1, with a possible D match to TRBD1 (5 bases). The germline V and J ends were trimmed by 2 bases and 1 base, with 6 bases remaining between them. Germline V gene data show CDR1 as SGHRS and CDR2 as YFSETQ. This CDR3 comprises 13 residues. CDR3 sequence reads: CASSFRENTEAFF. The CDR3 DNA follows: TGCGCCAGCAGCTTCAGGGAGAACACTGAAGCTTTCTTT.

The rearrangement links TRBV21-1 to TRBJ2-7; the table's D call, TRBD1, has no DNA check behind it. TRBV21-1 is marked as a pseudogene. CDR3 length equals 15 residues. The CDR3 nucleotides read TGTGCCAGCAGCAAAGCGACAGGGGGCCGGATCGAGCAGTACTTC. Its protein product is CASSKATGGRIEQYF.